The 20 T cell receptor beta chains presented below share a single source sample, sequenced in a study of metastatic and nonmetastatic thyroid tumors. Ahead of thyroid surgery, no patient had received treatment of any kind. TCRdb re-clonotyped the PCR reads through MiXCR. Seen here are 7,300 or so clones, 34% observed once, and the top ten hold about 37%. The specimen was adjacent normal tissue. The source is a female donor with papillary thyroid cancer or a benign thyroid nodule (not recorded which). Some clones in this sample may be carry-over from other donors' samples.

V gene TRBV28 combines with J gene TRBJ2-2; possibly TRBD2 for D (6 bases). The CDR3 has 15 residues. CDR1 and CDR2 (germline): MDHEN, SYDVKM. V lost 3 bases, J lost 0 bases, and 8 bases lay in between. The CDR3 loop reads CASSFAGTNTGELFF. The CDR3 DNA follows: TGTGCCAGCAGTTTTGCGGGGACGAACACCGGGGAGCTGTTTTTT. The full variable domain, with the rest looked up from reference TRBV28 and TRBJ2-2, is DVKVTQSSRYLVKRTGEKVFLECVQDMDHENMFWYRQDPGLGLRLIYFSYDVKMKEKGDIPEGYSVSREKKERFSLILESASTNQTSMYLCASSFAGTNTGELFFGEGSRLTVL.

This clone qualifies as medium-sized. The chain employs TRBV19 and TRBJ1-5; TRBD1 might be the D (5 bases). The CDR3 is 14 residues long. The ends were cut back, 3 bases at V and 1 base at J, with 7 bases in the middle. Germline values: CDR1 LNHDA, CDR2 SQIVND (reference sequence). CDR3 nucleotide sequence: TGTGCCAGTAGTATGGGACCGAGCAATCAGCCCCAGCATTTT. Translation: CASSMGPSNQPQHF.

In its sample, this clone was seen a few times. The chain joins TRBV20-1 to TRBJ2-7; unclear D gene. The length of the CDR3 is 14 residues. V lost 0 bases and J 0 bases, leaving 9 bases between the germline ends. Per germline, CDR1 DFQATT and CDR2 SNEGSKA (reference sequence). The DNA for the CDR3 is TGCAGTGCTAGAGATAGGCGGATCTCCTACGAGCAGTACTTC. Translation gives CSARDRRISYEQYF.

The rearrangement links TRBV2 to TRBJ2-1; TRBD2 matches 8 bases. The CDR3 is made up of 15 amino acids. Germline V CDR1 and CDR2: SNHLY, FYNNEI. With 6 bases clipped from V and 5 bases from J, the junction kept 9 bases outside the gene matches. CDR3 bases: TGTGCCAGCAGAACAGGTAGCGGGATTAACAATGAGCAGTTCTTC. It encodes CASRTGSGINNEQFF.

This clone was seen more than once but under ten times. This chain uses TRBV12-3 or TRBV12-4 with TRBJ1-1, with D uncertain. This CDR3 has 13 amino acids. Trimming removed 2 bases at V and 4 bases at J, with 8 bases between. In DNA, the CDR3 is TGTGCCAGCAGTTTACCCCCGGGCACTGAAGCTTTCTTT. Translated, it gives CASSLPPGTEAFF.

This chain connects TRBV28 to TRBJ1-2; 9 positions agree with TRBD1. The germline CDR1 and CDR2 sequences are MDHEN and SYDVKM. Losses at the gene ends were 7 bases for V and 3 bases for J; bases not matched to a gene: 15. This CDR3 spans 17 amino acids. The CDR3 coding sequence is TGTGCCAGCACCCCGATGACCGGGACAGGGAATGACTATGGCTACACCTTC. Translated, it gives CASTPMTGTGNDYGYTF.

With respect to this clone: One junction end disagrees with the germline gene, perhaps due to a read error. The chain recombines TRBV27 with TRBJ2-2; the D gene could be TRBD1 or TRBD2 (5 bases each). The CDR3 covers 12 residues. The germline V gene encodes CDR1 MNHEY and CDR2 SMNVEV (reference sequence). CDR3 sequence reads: CASSWGSGEQFF. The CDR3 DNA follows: TGTGCCAGCAGTTGGGGCTCCGGGGAGCAGTTTTTT.

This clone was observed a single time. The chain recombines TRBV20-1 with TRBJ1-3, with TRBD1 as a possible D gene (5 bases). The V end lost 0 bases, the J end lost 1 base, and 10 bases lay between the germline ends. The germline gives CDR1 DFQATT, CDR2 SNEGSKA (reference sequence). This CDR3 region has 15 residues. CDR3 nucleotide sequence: TGCAGTGCTAGAGATCGTAGGGGATCTGGAAACACCATATATTTT. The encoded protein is CSARDRRGSGNTIYF.

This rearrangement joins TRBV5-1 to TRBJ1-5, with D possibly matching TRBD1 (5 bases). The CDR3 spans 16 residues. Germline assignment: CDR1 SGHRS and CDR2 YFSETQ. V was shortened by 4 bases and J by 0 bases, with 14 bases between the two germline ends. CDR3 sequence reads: CASSPTGVYSNQPQHF. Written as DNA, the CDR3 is TGCGCCAGCAGCCCGACGGGGGTTTATAGCAATCAGCCCCAGCATTTT.

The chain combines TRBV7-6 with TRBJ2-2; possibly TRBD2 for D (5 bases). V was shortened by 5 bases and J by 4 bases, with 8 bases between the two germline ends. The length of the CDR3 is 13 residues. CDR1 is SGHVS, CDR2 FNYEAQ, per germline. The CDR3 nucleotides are TGTGCCAGCAGCCCGGAGGTCACCGGGGAGCTGTTTTTT. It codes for CASSPEVTGELFF. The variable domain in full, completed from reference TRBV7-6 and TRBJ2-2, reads GAGVSQSPRYKVTKRGQDVALRCDPISGHVSLYWYRQALGQGPEFLTYFNYEAQQDKSGLPNDRFSAERPEGSISTLTIQRTEQRDSAMYRCASSPEVTGELFFGEGSRLTVL.

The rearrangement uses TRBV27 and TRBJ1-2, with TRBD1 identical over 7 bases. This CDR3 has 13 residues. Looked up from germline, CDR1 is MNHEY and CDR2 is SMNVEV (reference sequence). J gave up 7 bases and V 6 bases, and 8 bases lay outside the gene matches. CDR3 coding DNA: TGTGCCAGCAGGGAAGGGGGCGCAGGTGGCTACACCTTC. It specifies CASREGGAGGYTF.

The CDR3: CASSQDYPGNTIYF. For the CDR3, the DNA is TGCGCCAGCAGCCAAGACTACCCTGGAAACACCATATATTTT. V and J are TRBV4-1 and TRBJ1-3; D is uncertain. The CDR3 consists of 14 residues. V lost 0 bases to trimming and J lost 2 bases, with 5 bases between them. Germline V gene data show CDR1 as MGHRA and CDR2 as YSYEKL.

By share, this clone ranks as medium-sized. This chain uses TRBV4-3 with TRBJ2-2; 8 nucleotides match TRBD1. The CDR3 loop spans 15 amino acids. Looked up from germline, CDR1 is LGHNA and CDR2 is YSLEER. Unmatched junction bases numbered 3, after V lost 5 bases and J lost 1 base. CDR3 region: CASSADRGNTGELFF. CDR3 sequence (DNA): TGCGCCAGCAGCGCAGACAGGGGGAACACCGGGGAGCTGTTTTTT.

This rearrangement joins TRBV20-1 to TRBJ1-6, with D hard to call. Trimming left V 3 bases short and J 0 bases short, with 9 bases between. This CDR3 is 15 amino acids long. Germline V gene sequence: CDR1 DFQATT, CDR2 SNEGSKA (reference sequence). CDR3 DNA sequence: TGCAGTGCTAGGCTTATACTCTCCTATAATTCACCCCTCCACTTT. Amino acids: CSARLILSYNSPLHF.

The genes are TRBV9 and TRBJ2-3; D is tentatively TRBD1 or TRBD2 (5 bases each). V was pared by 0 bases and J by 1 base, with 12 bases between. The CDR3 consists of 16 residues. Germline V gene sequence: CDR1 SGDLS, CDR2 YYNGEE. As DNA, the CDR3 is TGTGCCAGCAGCGTAGGGGGGTGCTGCTGCACAGATACGCAGTATTTT. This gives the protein CASSVGGCCCTDTQYF.

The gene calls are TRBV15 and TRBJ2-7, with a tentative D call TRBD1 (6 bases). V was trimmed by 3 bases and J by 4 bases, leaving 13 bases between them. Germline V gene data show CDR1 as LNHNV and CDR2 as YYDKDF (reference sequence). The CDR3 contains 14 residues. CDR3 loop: CATSSLGGEYEQYF. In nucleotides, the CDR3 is TGTGCCACCAGCAGCCTTGGGGGCGAGTACGAGCAGTACTTC.

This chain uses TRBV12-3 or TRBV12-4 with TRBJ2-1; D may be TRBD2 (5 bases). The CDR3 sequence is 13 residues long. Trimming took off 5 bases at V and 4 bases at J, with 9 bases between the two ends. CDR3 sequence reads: CASSLGGYNEQFF. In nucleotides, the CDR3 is TGTGCCAGCAGTCTAGGAGGATACAATGAGCAGTTCTTC.

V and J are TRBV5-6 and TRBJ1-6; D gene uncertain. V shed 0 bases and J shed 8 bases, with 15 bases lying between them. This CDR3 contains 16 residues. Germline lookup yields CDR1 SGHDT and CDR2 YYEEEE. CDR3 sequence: CASSLAIGERDSPLHF. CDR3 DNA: TGTGCCAGCAGCTTGGCGATCGGGGAAAGGGATTCACCCCTCCACTTT.

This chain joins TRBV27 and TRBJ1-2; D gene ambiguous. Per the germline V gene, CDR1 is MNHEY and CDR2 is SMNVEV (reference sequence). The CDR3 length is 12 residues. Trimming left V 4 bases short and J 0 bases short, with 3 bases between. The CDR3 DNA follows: TGTGCCAGCAGTTCAACTAACTATGGCTACACCTTC. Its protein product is CASSSTNYGYTF.

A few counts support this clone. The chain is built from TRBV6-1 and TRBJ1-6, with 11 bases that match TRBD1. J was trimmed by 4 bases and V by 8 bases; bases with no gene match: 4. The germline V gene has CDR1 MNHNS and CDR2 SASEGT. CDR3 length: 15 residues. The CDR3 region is CASGTGGRYNSPLHF. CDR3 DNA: TGTGCCAGCGGGACAGGGGGACGGTATAATTCACCCCTCCACTTT.